This T cell receptor beta chain is drawn from a study of cytomegalovirus exposure and HLA in healthy donors. CDR3 size: 15 residues. V lost 3 bases and J lost 4; bases outside the gene matches: 4. The germline V gene has CDR1 LGHNA and CDR2 YNFKEQ. The assay was immunoSEQ multiplex PCR, and TCRdb's table has in-frame clones only and misses some. The profile shows around 60,000 clones, about 94% of them singletons. V is TRBV4-2 and J is TRBJ2-1; 9 bases map to TRBD2. The clonotype comes from a man aged 18 to 29 in good health and CMV-seropositive. What was sequenced was PBMCs. CDR3 region: CASSQTSGKYNEQFF. The CDR3 coding sequence is TGTGCCAGCAGCCAGACTAGCGGCAAATACAATGAGCAGTTCTTC.